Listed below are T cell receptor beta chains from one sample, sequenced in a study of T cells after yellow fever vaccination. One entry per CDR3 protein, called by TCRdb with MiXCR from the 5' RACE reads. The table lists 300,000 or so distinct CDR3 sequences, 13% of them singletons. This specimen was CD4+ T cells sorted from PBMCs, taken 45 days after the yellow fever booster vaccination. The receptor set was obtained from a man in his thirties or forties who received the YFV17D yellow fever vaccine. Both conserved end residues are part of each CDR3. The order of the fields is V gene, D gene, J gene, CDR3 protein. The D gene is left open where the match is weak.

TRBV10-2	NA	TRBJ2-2	CASSGQVRSTGELFF
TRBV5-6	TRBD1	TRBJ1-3	CASSQFGTAGNTIYF
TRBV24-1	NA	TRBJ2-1	CATSDSGGGSYNEQLF
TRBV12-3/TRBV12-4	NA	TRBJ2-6	CASTGQSGANVLTF
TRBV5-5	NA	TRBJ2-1	CASTWDASYNEQFF
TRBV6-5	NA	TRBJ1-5	CASSYTGQGGQPQHF
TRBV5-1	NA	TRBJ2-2	CASAEQGGPGELFF
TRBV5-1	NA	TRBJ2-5	CASSLLGFQETQYF
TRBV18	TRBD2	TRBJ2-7	CASSPPSGSPYEQYF
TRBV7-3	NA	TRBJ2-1	CASSPGSSYNEQFF
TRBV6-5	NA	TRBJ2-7	CASSSGTGRVWYEQYF
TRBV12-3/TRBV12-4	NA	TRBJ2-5	CASSPLPGIQETQYF